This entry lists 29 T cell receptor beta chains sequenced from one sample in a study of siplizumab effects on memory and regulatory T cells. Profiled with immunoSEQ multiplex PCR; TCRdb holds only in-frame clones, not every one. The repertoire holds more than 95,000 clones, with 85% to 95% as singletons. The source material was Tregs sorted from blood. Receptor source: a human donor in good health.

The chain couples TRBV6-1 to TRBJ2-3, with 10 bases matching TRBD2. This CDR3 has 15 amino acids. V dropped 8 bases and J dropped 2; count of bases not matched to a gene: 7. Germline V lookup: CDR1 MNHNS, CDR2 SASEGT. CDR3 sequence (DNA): TGTGCCAGCGTGGGGCTAGCGGGGGTCACAGATACGCAGTATTTT. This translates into CASVGLAGVTDTQYF.

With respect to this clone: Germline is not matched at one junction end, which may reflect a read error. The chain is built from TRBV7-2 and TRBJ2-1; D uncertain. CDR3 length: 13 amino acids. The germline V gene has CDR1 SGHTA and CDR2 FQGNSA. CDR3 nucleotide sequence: TGTGCCAGCAGCCCTGACTCCAACAATGAGCAGTTCTTC. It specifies CASSPDSNNEQFF. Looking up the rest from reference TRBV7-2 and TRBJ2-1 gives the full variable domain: GAGVSQSPSNKVTEKGKDVELRCDPISGHTALYWYRQSLGQGLEFLIYFQGNSAPDKSGLPSDRFSAERTGGSVSTLTIQRTQQEDSAVYLCASSPDSNNEQFFGPGTRLTVL.

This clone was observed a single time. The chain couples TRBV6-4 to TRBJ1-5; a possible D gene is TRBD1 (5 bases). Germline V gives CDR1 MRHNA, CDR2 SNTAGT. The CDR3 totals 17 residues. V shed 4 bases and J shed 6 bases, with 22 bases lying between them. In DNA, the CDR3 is TGTGCCAGCAGTGGATTTGTCAGGGTGCACTTAAGTCAGCCCCAGCATTTT. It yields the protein CASSGFVRVHLSQPQHF.

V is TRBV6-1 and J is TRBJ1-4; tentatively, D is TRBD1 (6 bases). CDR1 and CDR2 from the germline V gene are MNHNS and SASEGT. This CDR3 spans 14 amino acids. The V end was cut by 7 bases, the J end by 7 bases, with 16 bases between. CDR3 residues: CASTGGGGGEKLFF. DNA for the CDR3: TGTGCCAGCACCGGAGGAGGGGGAGGTGAAAAACTGTTTTTT.

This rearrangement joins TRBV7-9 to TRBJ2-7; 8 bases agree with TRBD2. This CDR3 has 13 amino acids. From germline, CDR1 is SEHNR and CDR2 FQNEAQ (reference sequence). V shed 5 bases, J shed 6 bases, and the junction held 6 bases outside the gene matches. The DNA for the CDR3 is TGTGCCAGCAGCCCGGGAGGGTATGGCGAGCAGTACTTC. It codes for CASSPGGYGEQYF.

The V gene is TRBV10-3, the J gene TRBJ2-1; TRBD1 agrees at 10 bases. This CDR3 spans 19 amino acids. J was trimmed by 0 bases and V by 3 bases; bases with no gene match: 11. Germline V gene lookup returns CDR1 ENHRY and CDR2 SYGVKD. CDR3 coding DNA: TGTGCCATCAGTGAACCCGGGACAGGGGCGTTCAGCTCCTACAATGAGCAGTTCTTC. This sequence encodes CAISEPGTGAFSSYNEQFF.

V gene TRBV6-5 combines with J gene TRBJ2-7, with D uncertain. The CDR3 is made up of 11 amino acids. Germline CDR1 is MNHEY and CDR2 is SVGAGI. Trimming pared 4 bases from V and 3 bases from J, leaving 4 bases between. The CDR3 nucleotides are TGTGCCAGCAGTTCTCTCTACGAGCAGTACTTC. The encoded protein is CASSSLYEQYF.

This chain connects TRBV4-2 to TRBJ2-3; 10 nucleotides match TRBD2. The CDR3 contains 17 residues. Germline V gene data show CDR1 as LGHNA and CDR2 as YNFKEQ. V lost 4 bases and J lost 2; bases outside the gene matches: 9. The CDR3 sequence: CASSPRGTSAFTDTQYF. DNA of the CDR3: TGTGCCAGCAGCCCTCGGGGGACTAGCGCCTTCACAGATACGCAGTATTTT.

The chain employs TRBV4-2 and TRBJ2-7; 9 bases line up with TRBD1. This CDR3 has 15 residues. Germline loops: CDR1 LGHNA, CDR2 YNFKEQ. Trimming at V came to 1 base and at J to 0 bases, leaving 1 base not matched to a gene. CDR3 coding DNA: TGTGCCAGCAGCCAAGGGACAGGGGCCTCCTACGAGCAGTACTTC. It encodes CASSQGTGASYEQYF.

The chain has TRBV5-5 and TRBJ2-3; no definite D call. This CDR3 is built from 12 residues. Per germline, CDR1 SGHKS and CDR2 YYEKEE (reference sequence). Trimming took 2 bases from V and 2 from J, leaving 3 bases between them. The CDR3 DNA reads TGTGCCAGCAGCTTTCCCACAGATACGCAGTATTTT. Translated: CASSFPTDTQYF.

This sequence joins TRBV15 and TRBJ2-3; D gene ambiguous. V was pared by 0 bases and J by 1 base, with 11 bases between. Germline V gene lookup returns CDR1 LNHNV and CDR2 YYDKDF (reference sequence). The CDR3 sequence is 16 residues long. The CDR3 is CATSRDQGPGTDTQYF. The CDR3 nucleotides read TGTGCCACCAGCAGAGATCAAGGACCAGGCACAGATACGCAGTATTTT.

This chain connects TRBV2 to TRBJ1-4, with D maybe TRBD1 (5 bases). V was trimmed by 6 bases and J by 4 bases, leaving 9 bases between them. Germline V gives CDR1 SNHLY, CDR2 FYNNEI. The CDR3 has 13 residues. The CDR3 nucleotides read TGTGCCAGCAGGGGGCGGAGTAATGAAAAACTGTTTTTT. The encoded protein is CASRGRSNEKLFF.

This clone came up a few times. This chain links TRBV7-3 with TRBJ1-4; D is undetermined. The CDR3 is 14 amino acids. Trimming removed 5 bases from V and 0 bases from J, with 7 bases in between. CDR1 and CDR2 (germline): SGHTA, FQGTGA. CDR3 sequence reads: CASSAVPTNEKLFF. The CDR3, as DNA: TGTGCCAGCAGCGCAGTACCAACTAATGAAAAACTGTTTTTT.

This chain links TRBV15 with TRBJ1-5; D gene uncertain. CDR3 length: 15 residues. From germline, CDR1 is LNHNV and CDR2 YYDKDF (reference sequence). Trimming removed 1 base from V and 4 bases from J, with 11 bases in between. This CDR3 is CATSRALNLNQPQHF. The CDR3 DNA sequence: TGTGCCACCAGCAGAGCACTAAACCTAAATCAGCCCCAGCATTTT.

The DNA of the CDR3 is TGTGCCAGCTCACCCCCTGGTTACACCGGGGAGCTGTTTTTT. It encodes CASSPPGYTGELFF. The chain uses TRBV18 and TRBJ2-2; D is unclear. The V gene lost 3 bases and the J gene lost 3 bases, with 8 bases spanning the gap. The CDR3 covers 14 residues. The germline gives CDR1 KGHSH, CDR2 LQKENI.

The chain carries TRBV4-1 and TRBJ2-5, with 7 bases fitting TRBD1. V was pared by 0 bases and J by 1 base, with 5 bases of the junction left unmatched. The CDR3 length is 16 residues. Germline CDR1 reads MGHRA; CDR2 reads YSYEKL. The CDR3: CASSQEGGWPQETQYF. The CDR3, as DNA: TGCGCCAGCAGCCAAGAAGGGGGCTGGCCCCAAGAGACCCAGTACTTC.

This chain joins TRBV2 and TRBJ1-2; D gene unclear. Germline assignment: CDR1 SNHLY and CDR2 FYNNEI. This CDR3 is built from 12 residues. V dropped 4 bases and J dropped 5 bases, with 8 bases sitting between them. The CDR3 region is CASSVDGYGYTF. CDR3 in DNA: TGTGCCAGCAGTGTTGACGGATATGGCTACACCTTC.

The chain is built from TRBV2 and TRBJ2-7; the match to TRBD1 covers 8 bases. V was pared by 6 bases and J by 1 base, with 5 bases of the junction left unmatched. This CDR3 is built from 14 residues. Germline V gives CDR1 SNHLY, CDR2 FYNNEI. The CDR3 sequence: CASSPRTGSYEQYF. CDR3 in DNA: TGTGCCAGCAGCCCAAGGACAGGGTCCTACGAGCAGTACTTC.

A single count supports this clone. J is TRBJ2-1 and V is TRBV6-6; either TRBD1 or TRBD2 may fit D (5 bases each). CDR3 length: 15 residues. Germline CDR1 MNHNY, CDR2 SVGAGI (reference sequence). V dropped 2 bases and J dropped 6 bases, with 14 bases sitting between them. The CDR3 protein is CASSYAPSGANEQFF. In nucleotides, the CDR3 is TGTGCCAGCAGTTACGCGCCCTCCGGGGCCAATGAGCAGTTCTTC.

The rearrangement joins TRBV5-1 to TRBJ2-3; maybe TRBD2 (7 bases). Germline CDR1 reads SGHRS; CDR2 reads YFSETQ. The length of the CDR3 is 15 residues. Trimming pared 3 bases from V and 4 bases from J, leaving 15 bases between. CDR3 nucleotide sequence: TGCGCCAGCAGCTGGGGGGGCCTCCACCCAGATACGCAGTATTTT. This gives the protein CASSWGGLHPDTQYF.

CDR3 in amino acids: CASSLQGTSGAWGTGELFF. Here the CDR3 DNA reads TGTGCCAGCAGTTTACAGGGGACTAGCGGGGCATGGGGCACCGGGGAGCTGTTTTTT. This chain joins TRBV27 and TRBJ2-2, with 13 nucleotides matching TRBD2. The trim removed 2 bases at V and 4 bases at J, leaving 10 bases unmatched. Germline loops: CDR1 MNHEY, CDR2 SMNVEV (reference sequence). This CDR3 contains 19 residues.

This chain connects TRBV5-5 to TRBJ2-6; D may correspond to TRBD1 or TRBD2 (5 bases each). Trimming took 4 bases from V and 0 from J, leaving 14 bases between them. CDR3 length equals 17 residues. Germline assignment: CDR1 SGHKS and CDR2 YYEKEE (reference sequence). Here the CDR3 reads CASSHSRGDSGANVLTF. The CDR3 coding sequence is TGTGCCAGCAGCCATTCGAGAGGGGACTCTGGGGCCAACGTCCTGACTTTC.

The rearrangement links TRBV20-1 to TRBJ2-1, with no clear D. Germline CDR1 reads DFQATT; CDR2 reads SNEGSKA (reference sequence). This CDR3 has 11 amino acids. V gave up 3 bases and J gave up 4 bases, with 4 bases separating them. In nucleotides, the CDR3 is TGCAGTGCTAGCAATTACAATGAGCAGTTCTTC. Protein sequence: CSASNYNEQFF.

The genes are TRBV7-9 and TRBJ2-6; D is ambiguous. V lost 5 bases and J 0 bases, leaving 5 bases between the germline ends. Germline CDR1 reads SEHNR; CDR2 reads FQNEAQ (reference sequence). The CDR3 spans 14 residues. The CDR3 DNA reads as TGTGCCAGCAGCCGACACTCTGGGGCCAACGTCCTGACTTTC. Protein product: CASSRHSGANVLTF.

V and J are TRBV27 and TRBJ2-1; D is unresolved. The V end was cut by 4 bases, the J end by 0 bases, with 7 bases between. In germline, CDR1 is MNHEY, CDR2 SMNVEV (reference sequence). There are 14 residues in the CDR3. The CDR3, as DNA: TGTGCCAGCAGTTACACTAACTCCTACAATGAGCAGTTCTTC. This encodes CASSYTNSYNEQFF.

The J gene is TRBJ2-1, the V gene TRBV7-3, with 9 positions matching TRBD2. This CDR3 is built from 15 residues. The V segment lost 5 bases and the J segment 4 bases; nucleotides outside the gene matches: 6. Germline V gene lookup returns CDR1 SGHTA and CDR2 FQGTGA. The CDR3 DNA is TGTGCCAGCAGCCTTAGCGGGGGCCCTTACAATGAGCAGTTCTTC. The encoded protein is CASSLSGGPYNEQFF.

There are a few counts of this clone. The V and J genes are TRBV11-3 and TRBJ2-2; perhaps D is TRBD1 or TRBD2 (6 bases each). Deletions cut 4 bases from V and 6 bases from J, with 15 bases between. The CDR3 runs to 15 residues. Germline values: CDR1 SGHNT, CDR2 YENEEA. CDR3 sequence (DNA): TGTGCCAGCAGCTCCCTGGGGGGCCTGGCCGGGGAGCTGTTTTTT. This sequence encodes CASSSLGGLAGELFF. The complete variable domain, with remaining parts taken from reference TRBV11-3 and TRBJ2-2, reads EAGVVQSPRYKIIEKKQPVAFWCNPISGHNTLYWYLQNLGQGPELLIRYENEEAVDDSQLPKDRFSAERLKGVDSTLKIQPAELGDSAVYLCASSSLGGLAGELFFGEGSRLTVL.

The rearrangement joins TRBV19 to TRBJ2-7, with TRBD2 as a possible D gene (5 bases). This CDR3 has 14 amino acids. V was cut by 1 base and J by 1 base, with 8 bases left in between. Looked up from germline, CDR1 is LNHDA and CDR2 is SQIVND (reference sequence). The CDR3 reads CASSIGSGSYEQYF. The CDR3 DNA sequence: TGTGCCAGTAGTATAGGATCGGGGTCCTACGAGCAGTACTTC.

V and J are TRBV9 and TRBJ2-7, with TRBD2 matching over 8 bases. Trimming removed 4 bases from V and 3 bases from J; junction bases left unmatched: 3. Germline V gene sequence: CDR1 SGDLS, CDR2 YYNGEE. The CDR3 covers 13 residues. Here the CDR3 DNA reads TGTGCCAGCAGCACTAGCGGAGGCTACGAGCAGTACTTC. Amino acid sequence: CASSTSGGYEQYF.